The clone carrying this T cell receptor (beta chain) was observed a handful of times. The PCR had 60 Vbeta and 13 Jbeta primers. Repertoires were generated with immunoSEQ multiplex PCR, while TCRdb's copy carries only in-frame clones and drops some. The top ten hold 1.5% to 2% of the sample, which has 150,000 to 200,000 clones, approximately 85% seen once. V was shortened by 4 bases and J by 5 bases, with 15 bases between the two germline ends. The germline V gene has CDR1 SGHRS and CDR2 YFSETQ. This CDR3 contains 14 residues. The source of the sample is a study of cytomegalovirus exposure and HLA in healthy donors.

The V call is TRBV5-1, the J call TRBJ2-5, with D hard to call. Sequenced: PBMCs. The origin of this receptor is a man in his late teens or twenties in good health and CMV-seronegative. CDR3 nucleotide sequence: TGCGCCAGCAGCGAGCCTAACTCGGGTGAGACCCAGTACTTC. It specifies CASSEPNSGETQYF.